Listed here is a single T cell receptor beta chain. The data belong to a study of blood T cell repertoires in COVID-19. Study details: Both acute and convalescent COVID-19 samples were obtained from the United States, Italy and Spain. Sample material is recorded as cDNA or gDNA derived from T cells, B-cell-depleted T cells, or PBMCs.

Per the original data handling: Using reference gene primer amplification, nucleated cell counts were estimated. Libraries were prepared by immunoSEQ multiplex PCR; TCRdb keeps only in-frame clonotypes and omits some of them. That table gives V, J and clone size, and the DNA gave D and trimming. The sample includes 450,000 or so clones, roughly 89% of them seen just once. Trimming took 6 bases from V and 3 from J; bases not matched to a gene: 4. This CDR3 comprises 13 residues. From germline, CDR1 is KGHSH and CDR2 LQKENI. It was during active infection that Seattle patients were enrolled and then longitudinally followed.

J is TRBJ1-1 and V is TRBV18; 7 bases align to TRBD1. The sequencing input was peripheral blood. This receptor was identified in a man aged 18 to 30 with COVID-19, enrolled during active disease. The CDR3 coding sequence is TGTGCCAGCTCCGACAGGGAGGACACTGAAGCTTTCTTT. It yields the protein CASSDREDTEAFF.